One sample yielded the 26 T cell receptor beta chains listed below, sequenced in a study of blood T cell repertoires in COVID-19 (dated by TCRdb to the early 2020s). Receptors were amplified or captured by the immunoSEQ multiplex PCR assay. The table comes from immuneACCESS by way of TCRdb, which keeps in-frame sequences with V and J called. Part of the clones is missing from these tables; in studies checked, under half for an unresolved V gene and the rest for unknown reasons. The sample table lists 110,000 to 150,000 clones, more than 70% of them with a count of one. Around 5% of the sample rests with the top ten. The specimen sequenced was peripheral blood. Every receptor here comes from a woman in her forties or fifties with acute or convalescent COVID-19.

The V gene is TRBV19, the J gene TRBJ1-5; D is unclear. Between the trimmed V and J ends, which lost 8 bases and 4 bases, there was a span of 18 bases. This CDR3 region has 15 residues. Germline lookup yields CDR1 LNHDA and CDR2 SQIVND (reference sequence). The CDR3 loop is CASCLLLGGNQPQHF. CDR3 bases: TGTGCCAGTTGTTTGTTGTTGGGAGGAAATCAGCCCCAGCATTTT.

J is TRBJ1-3 and V is TRBV5-6; no clear D gene. V shed 0 bases and J shed 0 bases, with 10 bases lying between them. There are 16 residues in the CDR3. CDR1 SGHDT and CDR2 YYEEEE come from the germline V gene. Here the CDR3 DNA reads TGTGCCAGCAGCTTGGACAGCCAGTTCTCTGGAAACACCATATATTTT. This encodes CASSLDSQFSGNTIYF.

The V and J genes are TRBV6-5 and TRBJ1-5, with D possibly matching TRBD1 (5 bases). V shed 4 bases and J shed 3 bases, with 7 bases lying between them. CDR3 length: 13 amino acids. CDR1 is MNHEY, CDR2 SVGAGI, per germline. The chain's CDR3 is CASSSGYNQPQHF. The CDR3 DNA follows: TGTGCCAGCAGTTCAGGGTACAATCAGCCCCAGCATTTT.

The chain uses TRBV11-2 and TRBJ2-3; no clear D. V lost 0 bases and J lost 14, with 12 bases in between. The CDR3 is 12 residues long. The germline V gene encodes CDR1 SGHAT and CDR2 FQNNGV. CDR3: CASSLDDSLGYF. The CDR3 coding sequence is TGTGCCAGCAGCTTAGATGACTCACTTGGGTATTTT.

The chain joins TRBV7-9 to TRBJ2-3; 13 nucleotides align to TRBD2. Germline loops: CDR1 SEHNR, CDR2 FQNEAQ (reference sequence). The trim removed 6 bases at V and 2 bases at J, leaving 8 bases unmatched. The CDR3 has 17 residues. The CDR3, as DNA: TGTGCCAGCAGTTATGGACTAGCGGGGGTAACCACAGATACGCAGTATTTT. It yields the protein CASSYGLAGVTTDTQYF.

This clone came up once. The chain is built from TRBV2 and TRBJ2-7; tentatively, D is TRBD2 (5 bases). Trimming took 8 bases from V and 1 from J, leaving 18 bases between them. Germline V gives CDR1 SNHLY, CDR2 FYNNEI. The CDR3 length is 15 residues. CDR3 in amino acids: CASLLLRVESYEQYF. The CDR3 bases are TGTGCCAGCCTCCTGTTGAGGGTGGAATCCTACGAGCAGTACTTC.

This clone counts as medium-sized. This chain connects TRBV28 to TRBJ2-7; 7 bases are a match to TRBD2. V gave up 6 bases and J gave up 4 bases; unmatched junction bases: 9. Germline V lookup: CDR1 MDHEN, CDR2 SYDVKM. The CDR3 totals 14 residues. The CDR3 bases are TGTGCCAGCAGGGGATTGACGGGGGGATACGAGCAGTACTTC. It is translated as CASRGLTGGYEQYF.

The chain employs TRBV14 and TRBJ1-2; TRBD1 is a possible D gene (6 bases). V dropped 3 bases and J dropped 8 bases, with 16 bases sitting between them. The CDR3 has 14 amino acids. CDR1 SGHDN and CDR2 FVKESK come from the germline V gene. CDR3 nucleotide sequence: TGTGCCAGCAGCCACCGCACAGGGAGTTTCGGCTACACCTTC. Amino acids: CASSHRTGSFGYTF. The entire variable domain, with the rest obtained from reference TRBV14 and TRBJ1-2, is as follows: EAGVTQFPSHSVIEKGQTVTLRCDPISGHDNLYWYRRVMGKEIKFLLHFVKESKQDESGMPNNRFLAERTGGTYSTLKVQPAELEDSGVYFCASSHRTGSFGYTFGSGTRLTVV.

This rearrangement joins TRBV5-1 to TRBJ1-2; perhaps TRBD1 as D (5 bases). CDR3 size: 14 residues. Trimming took 4 bases from V and 3 from J, leaving 13 bases between them. Germline CDR1 is SGHRS and CDR2 is YFSETQ. CDR3 region: CASSPRARDYGYTF. The DNA of the CDR3 is TGCGCCAGCAGCCCCCGGGCCAGGGACTATGGCTACACCTTC.

The V call is TRBV15, the J call TRBJ1-1; D is undetermined. Trimming cost V 4 bases and J 6 bases, with 15 bases left between them. Germline CDR1 is LNHNV and CDR2 is YYDKDF (reference sequence). The CDR3 has 14 residues. The CDR3 spells CATSNDSPRAEAFF. The CDR3 DNA follows: TGTGCCACCAGCAATGATTCGCCCCGGGCTGAAGCTTTCTTT.

The V gene is TRBV4-2, the J gene TRBJ2-7, with D perhaps TRBD2 (6 bases). The CDR3 has 16 residues. Trimming left V 0 bases short and J 0 bases short, with 12 bases between. The germline gives CDR1 LGHNA, CDR2 YNFKEQ. CDR3 sequence: CASSQDSGGVSYEQYF. As DNA, the CDR3 is TGTGCCAGCAGCCAAGATTCCGGCGGGGTCTCCTACGAGCAGTACTTC.

V usage is TRBV7-2 and J usage is TRBJ1-1; the D is unclear. V was clipped by 8 bases and J by 3 bases, with 13 bases between them. The germline CDR1 and CDR2 sequences are SGHTA and FQGNSA. The CDR3 consists of 13 residues. The CDR3 DNA reads TGTGCCAGCTTAAGGCAGCGGGACACTGAAGCTTTCTTT. It yields the protein CASLRQRDTEAFF.

The chain combines TRBV6-1 with TRBJ2-7; D might be TRBD1 (6 bases). The germline V gene encodes CDR1 MNHNS and CDR2 SASEGT. V shed 2 bases and J shed 0 bases, with 11 bases lying between them. The CDR3 totals 15 residues. The CDR3 DNA reads as TGTGCCAGCAGTGAAAACTGGGGGCCCTCCTACGAGCAGTACTTC. It is translated as CASSENWGPSYEQYF.

This chain uses TRBV5-4 with TRBJ2-5; D possibly corresponds to TRBD1 (5 bases). V was cut by 2 bases and J by 5 bases, with 19 bases left in between. Germline lookup yields CDR1 SGHNT and CDR2 YYREEE (reference sequence). The CDR3 extends over 16 amino acids. CDR3 DNA: TGTGCCAGCAGCTTAGGTGCCGGGCAGGGTGGCGAGACCCAGTACTTC. It translates to CASSLGAGQGGETQYF. The complete variable domain, with remaining parts taken from reference TRBV5-4 and TRBJ2-5, reads ETGVTQSPTHLIKTRGQQVTLRCSSQSGHNTVSWYQQALGQGPQFIFQYYREEENGRGNFPPRFSGLQFPNYSSELNVNALELDDSALYLCASSLGAGQGGETQYFGPGTRLLVL.

The CDR3, as DNA: TGTGCCAGCCGAGGGACTAGCGGAAACAATGAGCAGTTCTTC. It is translated as CASRGTSGNNEQFF. The chain is built from TRBV2 and TRBJ2-1, with TRBD2 matching 11 bases. CDR3 length: 14 residues. The germline V gene has CDR1 SNHLY and CDR2 FYNNEI. Trimming removed 8 bases from V and 5 bases from J; junction bases left unmatched: 5. The whole variable domain, remainder taken from reference TRBV2 and TRBJ2-1, is EPEVTQTPSHQVTQMGQEVILRCVPISNHLYFYWYRQILGQKVEFLVSFYNNEISEKSEIFDDQFSVERPDGSNFTLKIRSTKLEDSAMYFCASRGTSGNNEQFFGPGTRLTVL.

This chain uses TRBV28 with TRBJ2-7; TRBD2 matches at 10 bases. Germline V CDR1 and CDR2: MDHEN, SYDVKM. The CDR3 spans 14 residues. The V gene end was trimmed by 2 bases and the J gene end by 7 bases; junction bases not matched to a gene: 5. CDR3 sequence: CASSLPLAGVEQYF. The CDR3 region has the DNA TGTGCCAGCAGTTTACCCCTAGCGGGGGTTGAGCAGTACTTC.

This clone was recorded once. This chain uses TRBV19 with TRBJ2-7, with D possibly matching TRBD2 (6 bases). The germline V gene has CDR1 LNHDA and CDR2 SQIVND (reference sequence). The CDR3 has 14 residues. V was clipped by 3 bases and J by 2 bases, with 11 bases between them. In DNA, the CDR3 is TGTGCCAGTAGTATTACCGGGAGTCCCTACGAGCAGTACTTC. Translation: CASSITGSPYEQYF.

The chain recombines TRBV7-2 with TRBJ2-3; 9 bases map to TRBD1. Germline values: CDR1 SGHTA, CDR2 FQGNSA. CDR3 length equals 15 residues. Losses at the gene ends were 0 bases for V and 8 bases for J; bases not matched to a gene: 6. DNA of the CDR3: TGTGCCAGCAGCTTAGCAGCCCTGACAGGGGGTACGCAGTATTTT. Protein: CASSLAALTGGTQYF.

This chain links TRBV3-1 (or the pseudogene TRBV3-2) with TRBJ2-3; weak D call: TRBD2 (6 bases). Per the germline V gene, CDR1 is LGHDT and CDR2 is YNNKEL (reference sequence). The CDR3 is 18 amino acids. Trimming removed 0 bases at V and 0 bases at J, with 16 bases between. The CDR3 sequence is CASSQDWSGGASTDTQYF. Written as DNA, the CDR3 is TGTGCCAGCAGCCAAGATTGGTCAGGAGGGGCTAGCACAGATACGCAGTATTTT.

The chain carries TRBV3-1 (or the pseudogene TRBV3-2) and TRBJ1-1; unclear D gene. The CDR3 runs 14 residues. The germline CDR1 and CDR2 sequences are LGHDT and YNNKEL (reference sequence). The V and J ends lost 3 bases and 4 bases respectively, with 12 bases between them. This CDR3 is CASSQRRSATEAFF. CDR3 sequence (DNA): TGTGCCAGCAGCCAGCGGAGGAGCGCCACTGAAGCTTTCTTT.

The rearrangement joins TRBV6-5 to TRBJ2-5; TRBD1 matches 10 bases. CDR3 size: 13 residues. Germline V CDR1 and CDR2: MNHEY, SVGAGI. Unmatched junction bases numbered 3, after V lost 6 bases and J lost 5 bases. The CDR3 sequence is CASRRQGAETQYF. CDR3 coding DNA: TGTGCCAGCAGGAGACAGGGGGCGGAGACCCAGTACTTC.

V and J are TRBV6-5 and TRBJ1-4, with TRBD1 matching 7 bases. The CDR3 sequence is 15 residues long. Germline V CDR1 and CDR2: MNHEY, SVGAGI. V lost 3 bases and J lost 7; bases outside the gene matches: 8. CDR3 residues: CASSYEGARSEKLFF. The CDR3 DNA reads TGTGCCAGCAGTTATGAGGGGGCGCGAAGTGAAAAACTGTTTTTT.

This chain joins TRBV6-1 and TRBJ1-5, with 7 bases matching TRBD1. The CDR3 runs 15 residues. Germline CDR1 MNHNS, CDR2 SASEGT. V dropped 0 bases and J dropped 7; count of bases not matched to a gene: 6. The CDR3 protein is CASSEATGARQPQHF. The CDR3 bases are TGTGCCAGCAGTGAAGCTACAGGGGCGCGCCAGCCCCAGCATTTT.

This clone is a singleton in its sample. The gene calls are TRBV13 and TRBJ1-2, with D maybe TRBD1 (5 bases). The CDR3 consists of 17 residues. Trimming took 4 bases from V and 8 from J, leaving 26 bases between them. Germline CDR1 PRHDT, CDR2 FYEKMQ (reference sequence). The CDR3 sequence is CASSSGRGTLVFFGYTF. Here the CDR3 DNA reads TGTGCCAGCAGCTCAGGGAGAGGAACCTTGGTATTTTTCGGCTACACCTTC.

The gene calls are TRBV6-5 and TRBJ2-3; D might be TRBD1 (5 bases). CDR3 length equals 13 residues. Germline V gene lookup returns CDR1 MNHEY and CDR2 SVGAGI. The V end lost 5 bases, the J end lost 9 bases, and 15 bases lay between the germline ends. The CDR3 DNA sequence: TGTGCCAGCAGTCAGAGGACATTTGGGACGCAGTATTTT. It yields the protein CASSQRTFGTQYF.

This clone was recorded only once. This chain uses TRBV11-2 with TRBJ2-1; TRBD1 agrees at 8 bases. With V trimmed by 0 bases and J by 7 bases, 17 bases remained unmatched. CDR1 is SGHAT and CDR2 is FQNNGV in the germline V gene. The CDR3 runs 19 residues. The CDR3 region is CASSLEGGPGQVPRNEQFF. Here the CDR3 DNA reads TGTGCCAGCAGCTTAGAGGGGGGACCGGGACAGGTACCGAGGAATGAGCAGTTCTTC.